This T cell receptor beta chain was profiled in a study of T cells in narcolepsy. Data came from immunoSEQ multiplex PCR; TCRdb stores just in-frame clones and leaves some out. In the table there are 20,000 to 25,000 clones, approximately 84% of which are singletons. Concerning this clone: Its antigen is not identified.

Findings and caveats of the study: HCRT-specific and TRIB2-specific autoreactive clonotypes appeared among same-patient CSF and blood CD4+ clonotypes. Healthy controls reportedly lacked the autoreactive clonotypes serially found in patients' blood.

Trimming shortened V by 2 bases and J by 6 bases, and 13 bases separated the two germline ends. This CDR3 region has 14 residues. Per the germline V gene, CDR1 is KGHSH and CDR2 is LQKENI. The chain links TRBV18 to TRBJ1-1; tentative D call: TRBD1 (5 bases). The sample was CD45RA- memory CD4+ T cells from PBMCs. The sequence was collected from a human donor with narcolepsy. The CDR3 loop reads CASSPMGGFSEAFF. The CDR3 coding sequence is TGTGCCAGCTCACCAATGGGGGGGTTCTCTGAAGCTTTCTTT.